The rows below give T cell receptor beta chains drawn from one sample of a study of OX40 agonist ivuxolimab in advanced cancers. TCRdb's table, derived via immunoSEQ multiplex PCR, lists solely in-frame clones and lacks some. This table has 63,000 or so clones, around nine tenths appearing once. The input for sequencing was CD4+ or CD8+ T cells sorted from blood, taken in a trial of the OX40 agonist ivuxolimab. The receptors originated from an adult with an advanced solid tumor such as melanoma, head and neck, liver or kidney cancer. The CDR3 runs from the conserved cysteine through the conserved F or W. The D gene is left open where the match is weak. For some rows the clone size is stated as once, few or many, or as a class when expanded; others skip it.

CDR3 protein: CASSQDRTGEQYF
CDR3 DNA: TGTGCCAGCAGCCAAGATAGGACAGGTGAGCAGTACTTC
clone size: -
V gene: TRBV16
D gene: TRBD1
J gene: TRBJ2-7

CDR3 protein: CASSIRLAGVETQYF
CDR3 DNA: TGTGCCAGCAGCATACGACTAGCGGGAGTTGAGACCCAGTACTTC
clone size: -
V gene: TRBV5-4
D gene: TRBD2
J gene: TRBJ2-5

CDR3 protein: CASSLSWDLPLYTF
CDR3 DNA: TGTGCCAGCAGTTTATCGTGGGATCTACCTCTCTACACCTTC
clone size: -
V gene: TRBV27
D gene: -
J gene: TRBJ1-2

CDR3 protein: CASSPGRQETQYF
CDR3 DNA: TGTGCCAGCAGCCCAGGAAGACAAGAGACCCAGTACTTC
clone size: once
V gene: TRBV5-4
D gene: -
J gene: TRBJ2-5

CDR3 protein: CASIQDRGTEAFF
CDR3 DNA: TGTGCCAGCATTCAAGACAGGGGCACTGAAGCTTTCTTT
clone size: -
V gene: TRBV2
D gene: TRBD1
J gene: TRBJ1-1

CDR3 protein: CAWSRGVNQPQHF
CDR3 DNA: TGTGCCTGGAGTCGGGGGGTCAATCAGCCCCAGCATTTT
clone size: -
V gene: TRBV30
D gene: -
J gene: TRBJ1-5

CDR3 protein: CASSLETETQYF
CDR3 DNA: TGTGCCAGCAGCTTAGAGACGGAGACCCAGTACTTC
clone size: -
V gene: TRBV7-9
D gene: -
J gene: TRBJ2-5

CDR3 protein: CASSLGTSGLDEQHF
CDR3 DNA: TGTGCCAGCAGTCTCGGGACTAGCGGGCTCGACGAGCAGCACTTC
clone size: -
V gene: TRBV6-6
D gene: TRBD2
J gene: TRBJ2-7

CDR3 protein: CASSEFKGADTQYF
CDR3 DNA: TGTGCCAGCAGTGAATTTAAGGGTGCAGATACGCAGTATTTT
clone size: -
V gene: TRBV25-1
D gene: -
J gene: TRBJ2-3

CDR3 protein: CASSPEPGLADSYEQYF
CDR3 DNA: TGTGCCAGCAGCCCCGAACCGGGACTAGCGGACTCCTACGAGCAGTACTTC
clone size: -
V gene: TRBV4-2
D gene: TRBD2
J gene: TRBJ2-7

CDR3 protein: CASSPRQGDGYTF
CDR3 DNA: TGCGCCAGCAGCCCGAGGCAGGGGGATGGCTACACCTTC
clone size: -
V gene: TRBV4-3
D gene: TRBD1
J gene: TRBJ1-2

CDR3 protein: CASRPPLGAGNQPQHF
CDR3 DNA: TGTGCCAGCAGGCCACCGCTGGGGGCGGGCAATCAGCCCCAGCATTTT
clone size: -
V gene: TRBV28
D gene: -
J gene: TRBJ1-5

CDR3 protein: CASSLSGDYGYTF
CDR3 DNA: TGTGCCAGCAGCTTATCGGGGGACTATGGCTACACCTTC
clone size: -
V gene: TRBV7-3
D gene: -
J gene: TRBJ1-2

CDR3 protein: CASTPFQGSYNEQFF
CDR3 DNA: TGTGCCAGCACCCCTTTTCAGGGCTCCTACAATGAGCAGTTCTTC
clone size: -
V gene: TRBV6-5
D gene: -
J gene: TRBJ2-1

CDR3 protein: CASSRPRNSYNEQFF
CDR3 DNA: TGCGCCAGCAGCCGTCCTCGGAACTCCTACAATGAGCAGTTCTTC
clone size: -
V gene: TRBV4-1
D gene: -
J gene: TRBJ2-1

CDR3 protein: CASSPRPGTYEQYF
CDR3 DNA: TGTGCCAGCAGCCCCCGTCCGGGGACCTACGAGCAGTACTTC
clone size: -
V gene: TRBV4-2
D gene: -
J gene: TRBJ2-7

CDR3 protein: CASRPSYYNEQFF
CDR3 DNA: TGTGCCAGCAGACCTAGCTACTACAATGAGCAGTTCTTC
clone size: -
V gene: TRBV27
D gene: -
J gene: TRBJ2-1

CDR3 protein: CASSLYFGTGVADTQYF
CDR3 DNA: TGTGCCAGCAGCTTATACTTCGGGACAGGCGTCGCAGATACGCAGTATTTT
clone size: -
V gene: TRBV7-6
D gene: TRBD1
J gene: TRBJ2-3

CDR3 protein: CASVRDRGYGEQFF
CDR3 DNA: TGTGCCAGCGTCCGGGACAGGGGATACGGTGAGCAGTTCTTC
clone size: -
V gene: TRBV5-6
D gene: TRBD1
J gene: TRBJ2-1

CDR3 protein: CASSGPIQFAYEQYF
CDR3 DNA: TGTGCCAGCAGTGGGCCCATACAGTTTGCCTACGAGCAGTACTTC
clone size: -
V gene: TRBV6-4
D gene: -
J gene: TRBJ2-7

CDR3 protein: CASREGGETQYF
CDR3 DNA: TGTGCCAGCAGGGAGGGGGGGGAGACCCAGTACTTC
clone size: -
V gene: TRBV2
D gene: -
J gene: TRBJ2-5

CDR3 protein: CAWRAKGYNSPLHF
CDR3 DNA: TGTGCCTGGAGGGCTAAGGGGTATAATTCACCCCTCCACTTT
clone size: -
V gene: TRBV30
D gene: -
J gene: TRBJ1-6

CDR3 protein: CASSEAGGSSLDEQFF
CDR3 DNA: TGTGCCAGCAGTGAAGCAGGCGGGAGTTCTTTGGATGAGCAGTTCTTC
clone size: -
V gene: TRBV6-1
D gene: TRBD2
J gene: TRBJ2-1

CDR3 protein: CASSSLRQSNYEQYF
CDR3 DNA: TGTGCCAGCAGCTCCCTCCGGCAGAGTAACTACGAGCAGTACTTC
clone size: -
V gene: TRBV7-9
D gene: -
J gene: TRBJ2-7

CDR3 protein: CASSVGQGGDEQYF
CDR3 DNA: TGTGCCAGTAGTGTGGGACAGGGGGGTGACGAGCAGTACTTC
clone size: -
V gene: TRBV19
D gene: TRBD1
J gene: TRBJ2-7

CDR3 protein: CASLPGVDRGQFF
CDR3 DNA: TGTGCCAGCTTACCAGGAGTCGACAGAGGGCAGTTCTTC
clone size: -
V gene: TRBV18
D gene: -
J gene: TRBJ2-1

CDR3 protein: CASSKTGDTEAFF
CDR3 DNA: TGTGCCAGCAGTAAAACAGGGGACACTGAAGCTTTCTTT
clone size: -
V gene: TRBV6-4
D gene: TRBD1
J gene: TRBJ1-1

CDR3 protein: CASSYEMAGSYNEQFF
CDR3 DNA: TGTGCCAGCAGTTACGAGATGGCGGGCTCCTACAATGAGCAGTTCTTC
clone size: -
V gene: TRBV6-6
D gene: -
J gene: TRBJ2-1

CDR3 protein: CASSRTGEGTEAFF
CDR3 DNA: TGTGCCAGCAGCCGGACAGGGGAAGGCACTGAAGCTTTCTTT
clone size: -
V gene: TRBV7-9
D gene: TRBD1
J gene: TRBJ1-1

CDR3 protein: CASSPRGRVNNEQFF
CDR3 DNA: TGTGCCAGCAGCCCCCGCGGGAGGGTCAACAATGAGCAGTTCTTC
clone size: -
V gene: TRBV9
D gene: TRBD2
J gene: TRBJ2-1

CDR3 protein: CASSQAGQVYEQYF
CDR3 DNA: TGTGCCAGCAGCCAAGCGGGACAGGTCTACGAGCAGTACTTC
clone size: few
V gene: TRBV14
D gene: TRBD1
J gene: TRBJ2-7

CDR3 protein: CASSSPRTGNTEAFF
CDR3 DNA: TGTGCCAGCAGCTCCCCCCGGACAGGGAACACTGAAGCTTTCTTT
clone size: once
V gene: TRBV5-3
D gene: TRBD1
J gene: TRBJ1-1

CDR3 protein: CASSFGTSGYNEQFF
CDR3 DNA: TGTGCCAGCAGCTTTGGGACTAGCGGATACAATGAGCAGTTCTTC
clone size: -
V gene: TRBV11-2
D gene: TRBD2
J gene: TRBJ2-1

CDR3 protein: CASSKQGPYGYTF
CDR3 DNA: TGTGCCAGCAGCAAACAGGGCCCGTATGGCTACACCTTC
clone size: -
V gene: TRBV5-6
D gene: -
J gene: TRBJ1-2

CDR3 protein: CAIDARGGYHGYTF
CDR3 DNA: TGTGCCATCGACGCTCGTGGGGGGTATCATGGCTACACCTTC
clone size: -
V gene: TRBV28
D gene: -
J gene: TRBJ1-2

CDR3 protein: CASKLQANSYEQYF
CDR3 DNA: TGCGCCAGCAAACTGCAGGCTAACAGCTACGAGCAGTACTTC
clone size: -
V gene: TRBV10-2
D gene: -
J gene: TRBJ2-7

CDR3 protein: CASSLTPGGFSTDTQYF
CDR3 DNA: TGCGCCAGCAGCTTGACACCGGGAGGGTTCAGCACAGATACGCAGTATTTT
clone size: few
V gene: TRBV5-1
D gene: TRBD2
J gene: TRBJ2-3

CDR3 protein: CASSIEAGDNEQFF
CDR3 DNA: TGTGCCAGTAGTATAGAAGCGGGAGACAATGAGCAGTTCTTC
clone size: -
V gene: TRBV19
D gene: TRBD2
J gene: TRBJ2-1

CDR3 protein: CALSAGGETEAFF
CDR3 DNA: TGTGCCCTCTCGGCGGGGGGAGAAACTGAAGCTTTCTTT
clone size: -
V gene: TRBV10-3
D gene: -
J gene: TRBJ1-1

CDR3 protein: CASSLAPSGTPTDTQYF
CDR3 DNA: TGCGCCAGCAGCTTGGCTCCTAGCGGAACCCCCACAGATACGCAGTATTTT
clone size: -
V gene: TRBV5-1
D gene: TRBD2
J gene: TRBJ2-3

CDR3 protein: CASSRDRGPSNYGYTF
CDR3 DNA: TGTGCCAGCAGTCGGGACAGGGGGCCCTCTAACTATGGCTACACCTTC
clone size: -
V gene: TRBV28
D gene: TRBD1
J gene: TRBJ1-2

CDR3 protein: CAIKREKSSYEQYF
CDR3 DNA: TGTGCCATCAAACGGGAGAAGAGTTCCTACGAGCAGTACTTC
clone size: -
V gene: TRBV10-3
D gene: -
J gene: TRBJ2-7

CDR3 protein: CASIPGGGNTIYF
CDR3 DNA: TGTGCCAGCATCCCGGGAGGAGGAAACACCATATATTTT
clone size: -
V gene: TRBV28
D gene: -
J gene: TRBJ1-3